A selection of T cell receptor beta chains follows, all from one sample in a study of naive and memory T cell subsets. TCRdb recomputed calls from the UMI-ligation and nested PCR reads with MiXCR, one row per CDR3 protein. The sample lists about 21,000 distinct CDR3 sequences, approximately 11% occurring once. The material sequenced was central memory CD8+ T cells from blood. These receptors came from a human donor in good health. Both conserved end residues are part of each CDR3. A D gene is named only where the DNA matches it firmly. The size entry is marked missing in some rows and otherwise reads once, few, many or a size class.

-	TRBV5-6	-	TRBJ2-7	15	CASSLIQGPLTEQYF	TGTGCCAGCAGCTTGATTCAGGGACCCCTGACGGAGCAGTACTTC
-	TRBV19	-	TRBJ1-5	14	CASSLQGSNQPQHF	TGTGCCAGTAGCCTACAGGGATCCAATCAGCCCCAGCATTTT
few	TRBV24-1	-	TRBJ2-1	12	CATSDSSNEQFF	TGTGCCACCAGTGATTCGAGCAATGAGCAGTTCTTC
-	TRBV29-1	TRBD2	TRBJ2-7	14	CSVGAGVSPHEQYF	TGCAGCGTTGGAGCGGGAGTTTCCCCACACGAGCAGTACTTC
many	TRBV28	TRBD1	TRBJ1-2	15	CASRPRTGGNYGYTF	TGTGCCAGCAGACCAAGGACAGGGGGTAACTATGGCTACACCTTC
-	TRBV7-9	TRBD2	TRBJ2-1	19	CASSLEPGLRREANNEQFF	TGTGCCAGCAGCTTAGAGCCGGGGTTGCGGCGGGAGGCGAACAATGAGCAGTTCTTC
-	TRBV7-9	-	TRBJ2-7	11	CASSLSHEQYF	TGTGCCAGCAGCTTGAGCCACGAGCAGTACTTC
few	TRBV19	-	TRBJ2-1	13	CASSIGGTNEQFF	TGTGCCAGTAGTATCGGCGGGACCAATGAGCAGTTCTTC
-	TRBV9	-	TRBJ2-5	16	CASSVSGFGYQETQYF	TGTGCCAGCAGCGTCTCAGGTTTCGGGTACCAAGAGACCCAGTACTTC
few	TRBV6-6	TRBD2	TRBJ2-7	17	CASSSPWMGSGDYEQYF	TGTGCCAGCAGTTCCCCATGGATGGGTAGCGGGGACTACGAGCAGTACTTC
few	TRBV2	TRBD2	TRBJ2-3	18	CASSQRSLAGGDHGTQYF	TGTGCCAGCAGCCAAAGGAGTCTAGCGGGAGGGGACCATGGTACGCAGTATTTT
few	TRBV25-1	TRBD1	TRBJ2-7	17	CASSESGGAHSSYEQYF	TGTGCCAGCAGTGAGTCAGGGGGCGCCCATAGCTCCTACGAGCAGTACTTC